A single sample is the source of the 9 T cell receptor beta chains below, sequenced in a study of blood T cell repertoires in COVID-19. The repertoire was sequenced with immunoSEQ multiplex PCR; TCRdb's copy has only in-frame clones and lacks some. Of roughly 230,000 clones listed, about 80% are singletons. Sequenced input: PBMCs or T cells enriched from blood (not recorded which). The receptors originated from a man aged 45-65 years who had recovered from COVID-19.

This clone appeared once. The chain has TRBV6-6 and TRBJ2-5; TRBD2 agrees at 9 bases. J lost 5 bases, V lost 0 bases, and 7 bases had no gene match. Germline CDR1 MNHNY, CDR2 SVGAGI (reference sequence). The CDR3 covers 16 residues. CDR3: CASSYSTSGVGETQYF. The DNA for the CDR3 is TGTGCCAGCAGTTACTCGACTAGCGGAGTGGGGGAGACCCAGTACTTC.

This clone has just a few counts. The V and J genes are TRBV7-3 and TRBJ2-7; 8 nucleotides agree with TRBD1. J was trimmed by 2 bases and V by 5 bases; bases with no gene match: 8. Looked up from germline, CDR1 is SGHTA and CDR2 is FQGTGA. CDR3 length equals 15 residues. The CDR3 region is CASSRPTGDPYEQYF. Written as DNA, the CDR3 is TGTGCCAGCAGCCGGCCGACAGGGGACCCCTACGAGCAGTACTTC.

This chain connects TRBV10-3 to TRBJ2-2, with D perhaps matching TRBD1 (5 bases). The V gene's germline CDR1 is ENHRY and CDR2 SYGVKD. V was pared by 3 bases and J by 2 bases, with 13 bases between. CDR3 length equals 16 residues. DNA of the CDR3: TGTGCCATCAGTGACTACACTGGACATAACACCGGGGAGCTGTTTTTT. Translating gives CAISDYTGHNTGELFF.

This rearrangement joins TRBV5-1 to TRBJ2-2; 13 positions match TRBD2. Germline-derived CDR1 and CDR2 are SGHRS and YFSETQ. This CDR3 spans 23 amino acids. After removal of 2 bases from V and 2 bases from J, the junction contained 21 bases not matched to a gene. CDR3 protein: CASSLQPGQGPGLAGANTGELFF. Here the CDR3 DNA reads TGCGCCAGCAGCTTACAACCGGGACAGGGCCCCGGACTAGCGGGAGCAAACACCGGGGAGCTGTTTTTT.

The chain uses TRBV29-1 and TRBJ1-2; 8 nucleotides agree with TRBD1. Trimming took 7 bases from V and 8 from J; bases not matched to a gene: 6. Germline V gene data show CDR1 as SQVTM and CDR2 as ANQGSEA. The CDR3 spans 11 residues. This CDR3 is CSARTGIGYTF. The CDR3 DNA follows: TGCAGCGCTAGGACAGGGATCGGCTACACCTTC.

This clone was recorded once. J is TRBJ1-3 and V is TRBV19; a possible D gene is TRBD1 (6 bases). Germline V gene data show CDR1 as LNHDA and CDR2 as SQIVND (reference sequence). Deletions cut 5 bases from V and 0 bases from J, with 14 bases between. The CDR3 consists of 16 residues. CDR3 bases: TGTGCCAGTAGTCGGACGGGACAAAACTCTGGAAACACCATATATTTT. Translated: CASSRTGQNSGNTIYF.

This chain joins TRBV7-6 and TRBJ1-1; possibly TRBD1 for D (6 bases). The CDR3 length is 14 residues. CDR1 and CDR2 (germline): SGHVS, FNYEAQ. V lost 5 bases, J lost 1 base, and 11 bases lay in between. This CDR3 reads CASSPARGNTEAFF. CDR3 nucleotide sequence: TGTGCCAGCAGCCCAGCCAGGGGGAACACTGAAGCTTTCTTT.

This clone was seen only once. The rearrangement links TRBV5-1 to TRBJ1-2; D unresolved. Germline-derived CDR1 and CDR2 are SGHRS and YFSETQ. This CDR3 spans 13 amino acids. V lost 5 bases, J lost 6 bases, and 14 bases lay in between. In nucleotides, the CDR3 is TGCGCCAGCAGAGAGCCTAACGTGGATGGCTACACCTTC. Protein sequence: CASREPNVDGYTF.

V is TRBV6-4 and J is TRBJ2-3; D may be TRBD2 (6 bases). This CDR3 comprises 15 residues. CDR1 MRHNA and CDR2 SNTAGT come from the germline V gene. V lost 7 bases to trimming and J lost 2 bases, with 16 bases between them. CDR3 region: CASKEGGANTDTQYF. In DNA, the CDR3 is TGTGCCAGCAAGGAGGGCGGGGCGAACACAGATACGCAGTATTTT.